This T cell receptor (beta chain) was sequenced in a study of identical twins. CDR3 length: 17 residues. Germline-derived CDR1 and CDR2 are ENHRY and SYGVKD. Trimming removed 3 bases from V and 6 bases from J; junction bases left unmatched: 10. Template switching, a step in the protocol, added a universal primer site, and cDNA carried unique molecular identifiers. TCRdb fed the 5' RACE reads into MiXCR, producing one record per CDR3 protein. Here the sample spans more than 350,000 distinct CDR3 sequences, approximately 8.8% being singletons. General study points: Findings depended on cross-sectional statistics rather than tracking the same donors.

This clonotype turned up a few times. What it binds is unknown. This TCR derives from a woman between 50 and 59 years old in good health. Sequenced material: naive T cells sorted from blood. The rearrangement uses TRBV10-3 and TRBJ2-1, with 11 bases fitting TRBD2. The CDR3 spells CAISDPDSGRAGNEQFF. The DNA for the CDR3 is TGTGCCATCAGTGATCCCGATAGCGGGAGGGCGGGCAATGAGCAGTTCTTC.